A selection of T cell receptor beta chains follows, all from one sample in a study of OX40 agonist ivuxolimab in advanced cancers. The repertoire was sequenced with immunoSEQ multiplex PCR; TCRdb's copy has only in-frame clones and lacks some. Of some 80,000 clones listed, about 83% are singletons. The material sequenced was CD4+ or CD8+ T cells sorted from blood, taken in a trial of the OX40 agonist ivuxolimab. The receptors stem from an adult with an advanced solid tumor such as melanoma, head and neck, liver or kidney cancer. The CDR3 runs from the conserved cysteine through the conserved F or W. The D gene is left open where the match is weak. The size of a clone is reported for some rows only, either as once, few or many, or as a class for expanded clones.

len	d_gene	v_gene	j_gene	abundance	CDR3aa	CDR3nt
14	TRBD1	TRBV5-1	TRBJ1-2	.	CASSLQGAQYGYTF	TGCGCCAGCAGCTTGCAGGGGGCTCAATATGGCTACACCTTC
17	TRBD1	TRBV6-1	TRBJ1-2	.	CAISESMSGQGNYGYTF	TGTGCCATCAGTGAGTCTATGAGTGGACAGGGAAACTATGGCTACACCTTC
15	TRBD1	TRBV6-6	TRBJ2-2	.	CASNEQGADTGELFF	TGTGCCAGCAATGAACAGGGGGCGGACACCGGGGAGCTGTTTTTT
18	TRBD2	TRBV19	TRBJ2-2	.	CASSMGTSGVGNTGELFF	TGTGCCAGTAGTATGGGGACTAGCGGGGTAGGGAACACCGGGGAGCTGTTTTTT
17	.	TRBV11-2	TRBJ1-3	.	CASSLEITGATGNTIYF	TGTGCCAGCAGCTTAGAAATAACCGGCGCGACTGGAAACACCATATATTTT
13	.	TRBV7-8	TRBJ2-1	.	CASTTTVDNEQFF	TGTGCCAGCACCACGACAGTGGACAATGAGCAGTTCTTC
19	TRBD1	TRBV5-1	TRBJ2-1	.	CASSLGGQGYLSSYNEQFF	TGCGCCAGCAGCTTAGGGGGACAGGGATACCTAAGCTCCTACAATGAGCAGTTCTTC
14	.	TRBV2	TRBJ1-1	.	CASRYREECCEAFF	TGTGCCAGCAGGTACAGGGAGGAGTGCTGTGAAGCTTTCTTT
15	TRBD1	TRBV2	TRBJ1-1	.	CASSEPWTGNTEAFF	TGTGCCAGCAGTGAACCTTGGACAGGGAACACTGAAGCTTTCTTT
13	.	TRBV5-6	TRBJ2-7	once	CASSLEVTYEQYF	TGTGCCAGCAGCTTGGAGGTTACCTACGAGCAGTACTTC
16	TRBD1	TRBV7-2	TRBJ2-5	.	CASSLALQGFGETQYF	TGTGCCAGCAGCTTAGCTCTACAGGGGTTCGGAGAGACCCAGTACTTC
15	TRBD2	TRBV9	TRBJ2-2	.	CASSVEGRDTGELFF	TGTGCCAGCAGCGTCGAAGGGAGGGACACCGGGGAGCTGTTTTTT
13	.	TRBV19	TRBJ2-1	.	CASSITQANEQFF	TGTGCCAGTAGTATTACACAGGCCAATGAGCAGTTCTTC
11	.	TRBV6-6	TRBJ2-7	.	CASRRAYEQYF	TGTGCCAGCAGGCGGGCTTACGAGCAGTACTTC
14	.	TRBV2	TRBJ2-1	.	CASSEALGGGEQFF	TGTGCCAGCAGTGAAGCGCTCGGAGGTGGGGAGCAGTTCTTC
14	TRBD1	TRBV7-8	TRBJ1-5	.	CASSYGTGNQPQHF	TGTGCCAGCAGCTATGGGACAGGGAATCAGCCCCAGCATTTT
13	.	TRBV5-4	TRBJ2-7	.	CASSEVGAYEQYF	TGTGCCAGCAGCGAAGTAGGAGCCTACGAGCAGTACTTC
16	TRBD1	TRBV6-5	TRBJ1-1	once	CASSYSATGVITEAFF	TGTGCCAGCAGTTACTCGGCGACAGGGGTGATCACTGAAGCTTTCTTT
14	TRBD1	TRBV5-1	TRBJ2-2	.	CASRFTGDTGELFF	TGCGCCAGCAGATTCACAGGGGACACCGGGGAGCTGTTTTTT
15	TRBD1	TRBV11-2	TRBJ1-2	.	CASSSGQGAIYGYTF	TGTGCCAGCAGTTCGGGACAGGGGGCAATCTATGGCTACACCTTC
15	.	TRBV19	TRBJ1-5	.	CASSIGQGIDQPQHF	TGTGCCAGTAGTATCGGGCAGGGTATAGATCAGCCCCAGCATTTT
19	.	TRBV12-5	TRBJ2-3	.	CASGLPRSRGISGTDTQYF	TGTGCTAGTGGTTTGCCCCGCAGCAGGGGAATAAGTGGCACAGATACGCAGTATTTT
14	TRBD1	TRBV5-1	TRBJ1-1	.	CASRRDRGITEAFF	TGCGCCAGCAGACGAGACAGGGGTATAACTGAAGCTTTCTTT
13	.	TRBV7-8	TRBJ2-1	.	CASSLAGGNEQFF	TGTGCCAGCAGCTTAGCCGGGGGCAATGAGCAGTTCTTC
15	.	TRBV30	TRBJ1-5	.	CAWSVRTGGISPSIF	.
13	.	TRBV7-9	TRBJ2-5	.	CASSLAGWETQYF	TGTGCCAGCAGCTTAGCGGGTTGGGAGACCCAGTACTTC
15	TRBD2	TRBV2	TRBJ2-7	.	CASSPRLADTYEQYF	TGTGCCAGCAGTCCCCGGCTAGCGGATACCTACGAGCAGTACTTC
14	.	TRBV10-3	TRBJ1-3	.	CAISGRDSGNTIYF	TGTGCCATCAGTGGCAGGGACTCTGGAAACACCATATATTTT
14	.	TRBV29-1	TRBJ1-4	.	CSVEVSGRREKLFF	TGCAGCGTTGAAGTATCCGGCCGCCGGGAAAAACTGTTTTTT
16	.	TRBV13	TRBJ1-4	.	CASSLQASQINEKLFF	TGTGCCAGCAGCCTACAGGCATCACAGATTAATGAAAAACTGTTTTTT
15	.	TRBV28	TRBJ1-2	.	CASSPLNGGLVGYTF	TGTGCCAGCAGCCCCCTTAACGGGGGGCTTGTTGGCTACACCTTC
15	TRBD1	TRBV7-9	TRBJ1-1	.	CASSSFGTGSTEAFF	TGTGCCAGCAGCTCATTCGGGACAGGTTCCACTGAAGCTTTCTTT
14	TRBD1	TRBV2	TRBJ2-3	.	CASSEGQGKDTQYF	TGTGCCAGCAGTGAGGGACAGGGGAAAGATACGCAGTATTTT
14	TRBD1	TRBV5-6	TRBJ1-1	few	CASSWGQSNTEAFF	TGTGCCAGCAGCTGGGGACAGTCTAACACTGAAGCTTTCTTT
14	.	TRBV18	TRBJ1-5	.	CASSGLFGNQPQHF	TGTGCCAGCTCCGGACTGTTTGGCAATCAGCCCCAGCATTTT
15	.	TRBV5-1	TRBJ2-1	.	CASSSEAGSYNEQFF	TGCGCCAGCAGCTCGGAGGCGGGTTCCTACAATGAGCAGTTCTTC
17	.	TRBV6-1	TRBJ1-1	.	CASSDAHQTFWGTEAFF	TGTGCCAGCAGTGACGCCCATCAGACATTTTGGGGCACTGAAGCTTTCTTT
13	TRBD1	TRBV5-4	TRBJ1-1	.	CASSTGEVTEAFF	TGTGCCAGCAGTACAGGGGAGGTCACTGAAGCTTTCTTT
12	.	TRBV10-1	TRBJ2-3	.	CASSESRDTQYF	TGCGCCAGCAGTGAGTCGCGTGATACGCAGTATTTT
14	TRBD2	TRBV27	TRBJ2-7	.	CASSPSGNSYEQYF	TGTGCCAGCAGTCCTAGCGGGAACTCCTACGAGCAGTACTTC
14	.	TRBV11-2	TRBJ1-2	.	CASSSLRDGGGYTF	TGTGCCAGCAGCTCCTTACGGGATGGCGGAGGCTACACCTTC
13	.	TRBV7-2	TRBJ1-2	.	CASSLRPRYGYTF	TGTGCCAGCAGCCTACGACCCCGGTATGGCTACACCTTC
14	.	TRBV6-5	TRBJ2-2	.	CASSPELRTGELFF	TGTGCCAGCAGCCCCGAACTGCGCACCGGGGAGCTGTTTTTT